Below, 7 T cell receptor beta chains from the same sample are listed, as sequenced in a study of Ad26.COV2.S vaccination and SARS-CoV-2 variants. Repertoires were generated with immunoSEQ multiplex PCR, while TCRdb's copy carries only in-frame clones and drops some. The table records approximately 410,000 clones, more than 75% of them present only once. Described treatment: around 19 received Ad26.COV2.S at low or high dose, single or two shots; 5 received placebo; per-sample allocation not given. Sampling took place 63 days after the first vaccine or placebo injection. The sample was peripheral blood, taken in a trial of Ad26.COV2.S vaccine versus placebo. The receptor set was obtained from a person between 18 and 59 years old who received the Ad26.COV2.S COVID-19 vaccine or a placebo.

The CDR3 here is CASSLGQGVTYEQYF. The CDR3 nucleotides read TGTGCCAGCAGCTTGGGGCAGGGGGTGACCTACGAGCAGTACTTC. This chain links TRBV5-5 with TRBJ2-7, with 7 nucleotides matching TRBD1. V shed 0 bases, J shed 2 bases, and the junction held 5 bases outside the gene matches. The V gene's germline CDR1 is SGHKS and CDR2 YYEKEE (reference sequence). The CDR3 runs to 15 residues.

This sequence joins TRBV7-8 and TRBJ2-3; maybe TRBD1 (5 bases). In germline, CDR1 is SGHVS, CDR2 FQNEAQ. V was cut by 2 bases and J by 9 bases, with 15 bases left in between. The CDR3 runs 14 residues. DNA for the CDR3: TGTGCCAGCAGCTTATACTTCAGGGAATCGACGCAGTATTTT. Encoded protein: CASSLYFRESTQYF.

This clone was seen only once. The rearrangement links TRBV5-6 to TRBJ2-1, with TRBD2 matching over 7 bases. The CDR3 is made up of 15 amino acids. The trim removed 4 bases at V and 7 bases at J, leaving 11 bases unmatched. Germline assignment: CDR1 SGHDT and CDR2 YYEEEE. The CDR3 DNA is TGTGCCAGCAGCCTCGGGGGGTCCACGGGGAATGAGCAGTTCTTC. This encodes CASSLGGSTGNEQFF.

V gene TRBV5-1 combines with J gene TRBJ1-5; 7 positions match TRBD1. Per germline, CDR1 SGHRS and CDR2 YFSETQ. Losses at the gene ends were 0 bases for V and 6 bases for J; bases not matched to a gene: 6. The CDR3 has 15 amino acids. Written as DNA, the CDR3 is TGCGCCAGCAGCTTGGGGGGAGGGGGCCCTCAGCCCCAGCATTTT. It encodes CASSLGGGGPQPQHF.

The V and J genes are TRBV5-1 and TRBJ2-1; 14 bases agree with TRBD2. The CDR3 totals 16 residues. Germline CDR1 is SGHRS and CDR2 is YFSETQ. After removal of 5 bases from V and 2 bases from J, the junction contained 3 bases not matched to a gene. CDR3 DNA sequence: TGCGCCAGCAGTCAGACTAGCGGGGGGGCCTACAATGAGCAGTTCTTC. This sequence encodes CASSQTSGGAYNEQFF.

The chain combines TRBV4-3 with TRBJ1-2, with 10 bases aligning to TRBD1. V trimming: 6 bases; J trimming: 1 base; junction bases outside the gene matches: 5. CDR1 is LGHNA, CDR2 YSLEER, per germline. The CDR3 contains 15 residues. The CDR3 DNA follows: TGCGCCAGCAGACCCGGGACAGGGGTTAACTATGGCTACACCTTC. Its translation is CASRPGTGVNYGYTF.

V gene TRBV7-2 combines with J gene TRBJ2-1; 7 nucleotides align to TRBD1. V lost 2 bases, J lost 5 bases, and 3 bases stayed unmatched. The CDR3 contains 14 residues. Germline loops: CDR1 SGHTA, CDR2 FQGNSA. CDR3 region: CASSLKQGHNEQFF. In DNA, the CDR3 is TGTGCCAGCAGCTTAAAACAGGGGCACAATGAGCAGTTCTTC.